This passage covers 9 T cell receptor beta chains from one sample sequenced in a study of blood T cell repertoires in COVID-19. TCRdb's copy holds only in-frame clones and misses some; the assay was immunoSEQ multiplex PCR. The repertoire holds some 250,000 clones, with 90% to 95% as singletons. Sequenced: PBMCs or T cells enriched from blood (not recorded which). These receptors all stem from a human donor in a cohort exposed to, infected with or recovered from COVID-19 (not recorded which). The donor label of this sample is uncertain.

This sequence joins TRBV4-2 and TRBJ2-3, with D possibly matching TRBD2 (7 bases). CDR3 size: 17 residues. The germline V gene encodes CDR1 LGHNA and CDR2 YNFKEQ. V was cut by 0 bases and J by 2 bases, with 15 bases left in between. CDR3 sequence reads: CASSQDRRGPITDTQYF. The CDR3 DNA reads as TGTGCCAGCAGCCAAGATCGGCGGGGGCCTATCACAGATACGCAGTATTTT.

In this sample, this clone turned up a few times. This rearrangement joins TRBV27 to TRBJ2-1, with TRBD2 identical over 9 bases. Germline V gene sequence: CDR1 MNHEY, CDR2 SMNVEV (reference sequence). The junction had 6 bases not matched to a gene; V was cut back by 0 bases and J by 6 bases. The CDR3 sequence is 16 residues long. In DNA, the CDR3 is TGTGCCAGCAGTTTATCCGGCGGGGGGGCACCCAATGAGCAGTTCTTC. Translation gives CASSLSGGGAPNEQFF.

This clone was detected many times. The chain carries TRBV19 and TRBJ2-7; tentative D call: TRBD1 (5 bases). CDR1 is LNHDA and CDR2 is SQIVND in the germline V gene (reference sequence). With 0 bases removed from V and 2 bases from J, the gap between germline ends came to 11 bases. The CDR3 has 15 amino acids. The CDR3 sequence: CASSIETALAYEQYF. The DNA of the CDR3 is TGTGCCAGTAGTATAGAGACAGCTTTAGCCTACGAGCAGTACTTC.

The genes are TRBV19 and TRBJ1-5; D gene ambiguous. This CDR3 is built from 9 residues. Germline V gene sequence: CDR1 LNHDA, CDR2 SQIVND (reference sequence). Trimming took 10 bases from V and 10 from J, leaving 8 bases between them. The CDR3 region has the DNA TGTGCCACCGGGATTCCCCAGCATTTT. It specifies CATGIPQHF.

The chain has TRBV2 and TRBJ2-1; 16 bases match TRBD2. Trimming cost V 6 bases and J 1 base; bases outside gene matches: 9. Germline lookup yields CDR1 SNHLY and CDR2 FYNNEI. This CDR3 region has 19 residues. The CDR3 nucleotides read TGTGCCAGCAGAGATACGGGACTAGCGGGGGGGCCGTCCTACAATGAGCAGTTCTTC. Protein: CASRDTGLAGGPSYNEQFF.

This rearrangement joins TRBV10-1 to TRBJ1-6; 9 bases are a match to TRBD1. Germline CDR1 is WNHNN and CDR2 is SYGVQD (reference sequence). CDR3 length: 12 residues. With V trimmed by 8 bases and J by 11 bases, 4 bases remained unmatched. CDR3 residues: CASPDRGAPLHF. DNA for the CDR3: TGCGCCAGCCCGGACAGGGGAGCACCCCTCCACTTT.

This chain links TRBV9 with TRBJ1-1, with D unclear. Germline CDR1 and CDR2: SGDLS and YYNGEE. V was cut by 0 bases and J by 3 bases, with 6 bases left in between. There are 13 residues in the CDR3. The CDR3 reads CASSVGAYTEAFF. CDR3 nucleotide sequence: TGTGCCAGCAGCGTAGGAGCGTACACTGAAGCTTTCTTT.

The chain recombines TRBV12-3 or TRBV12-4 with TRBJ1-4; D call uncertain. V dropped 1 base and J dropped 8 bases, with 8 bases sitting between them. The CDR3 covers 13 residues. CDR3 in amino acids: CASSLGSQEKLFF. CDR3 DNA sequence: TGTGCCAGCAGTTTAGGGTCCCAGGAAAAACTGTTTTTT.

The chain is built from TRBV7-9 and TRBJ1-3; no definite D call. The CDR3 runs to 14 residues. CDR1 and CDR2 (germline): SEHNR, FQNEAQ (reference sequence). V was trimmed by 10 bases and J by 4 bases, leaving 17 bases between them. The CDR3 protein is CATRTGTLGNTIYF. Written as DNA, the CDR3 is TGTGCCACCAGGACGGGAACCTTGGGAAACACCATATATTTT.